The clone carrying this TCR beta chain was seen repeatedly, ten times or more. Its antigen is undetermined. The data were obtained in a study of CD8 T cells in ankylosing spondylitis. General study points: From matched ankylosing spondylitis synovial fluid, disease-linked clones were reportedly recovered at significantly enriched levels. Ankylosing spondylitis blood seemed to carry a telltale TCR beta motif made of eight highly homologous variants. CD8+ disease-linked clones were present at relatively low frequencies in blood.

The CDR3 is 15 amino acids. Germline V gene lookup returns CDR1 SGHAT and CDR2 FQNNGV. Trimming at V came to 5 bases and at J to 3 bases, leaving 4 bases not matched to a gene. Each TCR beta library was made by quantitative 5'-RACE that incorporated molecular barcodes. Each CDR3 protein is one row after TCRdb ran MiXCR on the 5' RACE reads. The data contain about 220,000 distinct CDR3 sequences, approximately 7.3% of them singletons. Input material: blood, either unsorted or a sorted T cell fraction (not recorded which). V and J are TRBV11-2 and TRBJ2-2, with 9 bases matching TRBD1. This TCR was sampled from a male donor with ankylosing spondylitis. The CDR3 sequence: CASSHDRGYTGELFF. The CDR3 DNA sequence: TGTGCCAGCAGCCATGACAGGGGGTACACCGGGGAGCTGTTTTTT. The variable domain in full, completed from reference TRBV11-2 and TRBJ2-2, reads EAGVAQSPRYKIIEKRQSVAFWCNPISGHATLYWYQQILGQGPKLLIQFQNNGVVDDSQLPKDRFSAERLKGVDSTLKIQPAKLEDSAVYLCASSHDRGYTGELFFGEGSRLTVL.